A selection of T cell receptor beta chains follows, all from one sample in a study of blood T cell repertoires in COVID-19. Only in-frame clones appear in the TCRdb table, and some are missing; sequencing was by immunoSEQ multiplex PCR. The sample includes about 78,000 clones, roughly 84% of them seen just once. The sample consisted of peripheral blood. These receptors were taken from a man in his forties or fifties with acute or convalescent COVID-19. Both conserved end residues are part of each CDR3. D genes are given only for firm matches. Some rows mark clone size as missing; the rest say once, few, many or name a class of expanded clone.

NA	TRBV27	TRBJ2-5	TRBD1	TGTGCCAGCAGTAGCCTCCTCCCTAGGACAGGGTGGCAAGAGACCCAGTACTTC	CASSSLLPRTGWQETQYF
NA	TRBV15	TRBJ2-1	TRBD2	TGTGCCACCAGCAGAGGAGGACTGGCGGGAGTCTACAATGAGCAGTTCTTC	CATSRGGLAGVYNEQFF
NA	TRBV7-2	TRBJ2-1	NA	TGTGCCAGCAGCTCTGGGGGGTCTGAGCAGTTCTTC	CASSSGGSEQFF
NA	TRBV9	TRBJ2-3	NA	TGTGCCAGCAGCGTAAGCCCCACAGATACGCAGTATTTT	CASSVSPTDTQYF
NA	TRBV5-1	TRBJ2-3	TRBD1	TGCGCCAGCAGGACCTCCGGGACAGGGGGCACAGATACGCAGTATTTT	CASRTSGTGGTDTQYF
NA	TRBV30	TRBJ1-2	TRBD1	TGTGCCTGGAGTGTCGGACAGGGAGGGTTTTATGGCTACACCTTC	CAWSVGQGGFYGYTF
NA	TRBV29-1	TRBJ2-7	NA	TGCAGCGTCTCGGACAACTATTCTTACGAGCAGTACTTC	CSVSDNYSYEQYF
many	TRBV7-9	TRBJ2-1	TRBD2	TGTGCCAGCAGCGCGCGACTAGCGGGAAACAATGAGCAGTTCTTC	CASSARLAGNNEQFF
NA	TRBV19	TRBJ1-1	NA	TGTGCCAGTACCCCTTGGGCAGAGTTGAACACTGAAGCTTTCTTT	CASTPWAELNTEAFF
NA	TRBV5-6	TRBJ2-1	NA	TGTGCCAGCAGCGTACTCGATGAGCAGTTCTTC	CASSVLDEQFF
NA	TRBV7-3	TRBJ2-1	TRBD1	TGTGCCAGCAGCCCAGGACAGGGATGGAATGAGCAGTTCTTC	CASSPGQGWNEQFF
few	TRBV6-5	TRBJ1-6	NA	TGTGCCAGCAGTTACTCAACTGTACGGGTTGATTCACCCCTCCACTTT	CASSYSTVRVDSPLHF
NA	TRBV9	TRBJ1-5	TRBD1	TGTGCCAGCAGCGTAGCGGCAGGGGGCGGGCAGCCCCAGCATTTT	CASSVAAGGGQPQHF
NA	TRBV19	TRBJ2-7	TRBD1	TGTGCCAGTAATGACAGGGGATCCAGCGAGCAGTACTTC	CASNDRGSSEQYF
NA	TRBV19	TRBJ1-6	TRBD1	TGTGCCAGTAGTACCGGGACAGACAATTCACCCCTCCACTTT	CASSTGTDNSPLHF
NA	TRBV19	TRBJ1-5	TRBD1	TGTGCCAGTAGTATAGATCTATGGACAGGGCAAAGCAATCAGCCCCAGCATTTT	CASSIDLWTGQSNQPQHF
NA	TRBV10-3	TRBJ1-5	NA	TGTGCCATCAGTCGGGACAAGGCCGACAATCAGCCCCAGCATTTT	CAISRDKADNQPQHF
NA	TRBV2	TRBJ1-1	NA	TGTGCCAGCAGTGGTTGGGGGCATAACACTGAAGCTTTCTTT	CASSGWGHNTEAFF
NA	TRBV6-5	TRBJ1-6	NA	TGTGCCAGCAGTTACGGGAGAGTACGGGATTCACCCCTCCACTTT	CASSYGRVRDSPLHF
NA	TRBV13	TRBJ2-3	TRBD2	TGTGCCAGCGGACAGCGGGGGGGCGAGCCAGATACGCAGTATTTT	CASGQRGGEPDTQYF
once	TRBV15	TRBJ1-6	NA	TGTGCCACCAGCAGAGTGGGCGGGGCCGGTTCACCCCTCCACTTT	CATSRVGGAGSPLHF
NA	TRBV6-1	TRBJ2-7	TRBD2	TGTGCCAGCAGTGAAGCGGGACTAGCCTACGAGCAGTACTTC	CASSEAGLAYEQYF